The clone carrying this T cell receptor beta chain was found many times. The entry originates in a study of blood T cells in healthy people across ages. Through a sample-barcoded 5' primer and a J-beta primer mix, a second PCR was run for roughly 7 to 11 cycles. There were at least 2.5 million CDR3-containing paired-end reads obtained from each sample. In TCRdb, the 5' RACE reads were re-called with MiXCR into one record per CDR3 protein. The table shows some 700,000 distinct CDR3 sequences, with 22% occurring only once. The CDR3 extends over 13 amino acids. Germline loops: CDR1 SQVTM, CDR2 ANQGSEA. The germline V and J ends were trimmed by 4 bases and 5 bases, with 11 bases remaining between them.

Source material: blood. The origin of this receptor is a man between 65 and 79 years old in good health. The chain links TRBV29-1 to TRBJ1-4; D is unresolved. CDR3 in amino acids: CSVAETANEKLFF. The CDR3 DNA follows: TGCAGCGTTGCCGAGACGGCCAATGAAAAACTGTTTTTT. The whole variable domain, filled in from reference TRBV29-1 and TRBJ1-4, reads SAVISQKPSRDICQRGTSLTIQCQVDSQVTMMFWYRQQPGQSLTLIATANQGSEATYESGFVIDKFPISRPNLTFSTLTVSNMSPEDSSIYLCSVAETANEKLFFGSGTQLSVL.